These T cell receptor beta chains were read from a single sample in a study of shared clonotypes between healthy human individuals. Generated by immunoSEQ multiplex PCR, the TCRdb table keeps only in-frame clones and is missing some. This repertoire shows 2 million to 2.5 million clones, 93% found once; its top ten account for 0.39%. The specimen was naive CD4+ T cells from PBMCs. The receptor set was obtained from a young man in good health. Some clones in this sample may be carry-over from other donors' samples. Both conserved end residues are part of each CDR3. A D gene is named only where the DNA matches it firmly. Expanded clones get a size class; other rows say once, few or many, or leave the size out.

-	TRBD2	TRBJ2-3	TRBV27	TGTGCCAGCAAGCGGACTAGCGGGAGTACAGATACGCAGTATTTT	CASKRTSGSTDTQYF
-	-	TRBJ2-7	TRBV28	TGTGCCAGCAGTCCCCTCGGAGTTAACGGAGAATACGAGCAGTACTTC	CASSPLGVNGEYEQYF
few	-	TRBJ2-3	TRBV18	TGTGCCAGCTCACCAGGGGATACGCAGTATTTT	CASSPGDTQYF
once	-	TRBJ1-2	TRBV27	TGTGCCAGCAGTCTTGGGGGGGCGCGCAGCTATGGCTACACCTTC	CASSLGGARSYGYTF
-	-	TRBJ2-1	TRBV29-1	TGCAGCGTTGTTAGCTACAATGAGCAGTTCTTC	CSVVSYNEQFF
-	-	TRBJ1-1	TRBV29-1	TGCAGCGTTGAAGGGGTACAGGGCGGAACTGAAGCTTTCTTT	CSVEGVQGGTEAFF
-	-	TRBJ2-2	TRBV10-3	TGTGCCATCACCCAGGGGATCGGGGAGCTGTTTTTT	CAITQGIGELFF
-	-	TRBJ2-5	TRBV7-8	TGTGCCAGCAGCTTAAGGAGGGGACATCAAGAGACCCAGTACTTC	CASSLRRGHQETQYF
-	-	TRBJ1-5	TRBV28	TGTGCCAGCAGTAGGAGGAGTGGGGGGCTTCAGCCCCAGCATTTT	CASSRRSGGLQPQHF
-	-	TRBJ2-3	TRBV5-1	TGCGCCAGCAGCCCCGCCGGGACGTCAACAGATACGCAGTATTTT	CASSPAGTSTDTQYF
-	TRBD2	TRBJ2-1	TRBV7-2	TGTGCCAGCAGCCCGAGAGGGGACTACTACAATGAGCAGTTCTTC	CASSPRGDYYNEQFF
-	TRBD1	TRBJ1-1	TRBV6-5	TGTGCCAGCAGTTTGAACAGGGGGGGTGGCACTGAAGCTTTCTTT	CASSLNRGGGTEAFF
-	TRBD2	TRBJ2-2	TRBV7-2	TGTGCCAGCAGCTTCGGGACTAGTCGGGCCGGGGAGCTGTTTTTT	CASSFGTSRAGELFF
-	-	TRBJ1-2	TRBV7-2	TGTGCCAGCAGCTTAGAAGGCAGTCTCTATGGCTACACCTTC	CASSLEGSLYGYTF
-	-	TRBJ1-1	TRBV19	TGTGCCAGTAGTATTAAGTTGAGGCGGACAGACCTTGGAGCTTTCTTT	CASSIKLRRTDLGAFF
-	-	TRBJ2-6	TRBV15	TGTGCCACCAGCGGATCTAGGTCGGCCAACGTCCTGACTTTC	CATSGSRSANVLTF
-	-	TRBJ2-5	TRBV6-1	TGTGCCAGCAGTGAAGGATTGGTGCAGACCCAGTACTTC	CASSEGLVQTQYF
-	-	TRBJ2-3	TRBV2	TGTGCCAGCAGTGAAGCGCCGTTCGCTACGCAGTATTTT	CASSEAPFATQYF
-	TRBD2	TRBJ2-7	TRBV28	TGTGCCAGCAGATATAGCGGGAGCTCCTACGAGCAGTACTTC	CASRYSGSSYEQYF
-	-	TRBJ2-3	TRBV11-2	TGTGCCAGCAGCTTAGGCTTGTCCACAGATACGCAGTATTTT	CASSLGLSTDTQYF
-	-	TRBJ2-1	TRBV7-3	TGTGCCAGCAGCGTCACGGGGGGCGCCTACAATGAGCAGTTCTTC	CASSVTGGAYNEQFF
-	-	TRBJ2-3	TRBV5-1	TGCGCCAGCAGCTTGAACGGCGGGTCCACAGATACGCAGTATTTT	CASSLNGGSTDTQYF
-	TRBD2	TRBJ2-7	TRBV4-2	TGTGCCAGCAGCCAAAACGCCCCTACTAGCGGGAGCCCCCGCGAGCAGTACTTC	CASSQNAPTSGSPREQYF
-	TRBD2	TRBJ2-1	TRBV6-4	TGTGCTGAACAAGCGGGAGACACCTACAATGAGCAGTTCTTC	CAEQAGDTYNEQFF
-	-	TRBJ1-3	TRBV6-1	TGTGCCAGCAGTGAAAATGGATCTCCCATATCTGGAAACACCATATATTTT	CASSENGSPISGNTIYF
-	TRBD2	TRBJ2-3	TRBV28	TGTGCCAGCATCCTGACTAGCGGGAGGGTCACAGATACGCAGTATTTT	CASILTSGRVTDTQYF
-	-	TRBJ2-7	TRBV27	TGTGCCAGCCGGACCTATCTACGGGAGCCCTACGAGCAGTACTTC	CASRTYLREPYEQYF
-	TRBD2	TRBJ2-3	TRBV29-1	TGCAGCGCCTCGACTAGCGGGGAAACAGATACGCAGTATTTT	CSASTSGETDTQYF
-	-	TRBJ1-5	TRBV7-8	TGTGCCAGCAGCTTAGTACAGTCCAATCAGCCCCAGCATTTT	CASSLVQSNQPQHF
-	-	TRBJ2-7	TRBV27	TGTGCCAGCAGTAAAACCGGGACAACCTACGAGCAGTACTTC	CASSKTGTTYEQYF
-	TRBD1	TRBJ2-7	TRBV18	TGTGCCAGCTCACCTCGTTTGGGACAGGGTACCCACGAGCAGTACTTC	CASSPRLGQGTHEQYF
-	-	TRBJ2-3	TRBV27	TGTGCCAGCAGTTCCCCCGCACTAGAGGGATCAGATACGCAGTATTTT	CASSSPALEGSDTQYF
-	-	TRBJ2-1	TRBV19	TGTGCCAGTAGTGTGGGACTTCCCACGGGGGAGCAGTTCTTC	CASSVGLPTGEQFF
-	-	TRBJ2-2	TRBV13	TGTGCCAGCAGCCAAGACCCGAACACCGGGGAGCTGTTTTTT	CASSQDPNTGELFF
-	TRBD2	TRBJ2-2	TRBV7-9	TGTGCCAGCAGCTTAGAGGGCCTAGCGGGAGTAAAGATGGCCGGGGAGCTGTTTTTT	CASSLEGLAGVKMAGELFF
-	TRBD1	TRBJ1-2	TRBV28	TGTGCCAGCAGTTCCGGACAGGGGCGGGACTATGGCTACACCTTC	CASSSGQGRDYGYTF
-	TRBD1	TRBJ1-1	TRBV28	TGTGCCAGCAGTTCGTATACAGGGGGCACTGAAGCTTTCTTT	CASSSYTGGTEAFF
-	-	TRBJ1-5	TRBV2	TGTGCCAGCAGTGCCGGAGGAGGCGGCAATCAGCCCCAGCATTTT	CASSAGGGGNQPQHF
-	-	TRBJ2-1	TRBV18	TGTGCCAGCTCACCATATGCGGCAGGGGCCTACAATGAGCAGTTCTTC	CASSPYAAGAYNEQFF
-	TRBD1	TRBJ1-4	TRBV15	TGTGCCACCGGGTGGACAGGGATGAATGAAAAACTGTTTTTT	CATGWTGMNEKLFF
-	-	TRBJ2-1	TRBV2	TGTGCCAGCAGTGCTTATTTTGTCCCCTACAATGAGCAGTTCTTC	CASSAYFVPYNEQFF
-	-	TRBJ1-2	TRBV7-9	TGTGCCAGCAGCTTGGCGGGGTCCCCTAACTATGGCTACACCTTC	CASSLAGSPNYGYTF
-	-	TRBJ2-3	TRBV5-1	TGCGCCAGCAGCTTGCTCAGACCAGGGGTTGGTACGCAGTATTTT	CASSLLRPGVGTQYF